This entry is about one TCR beta chain. What it recognizes is unknown. This sample is part of a study of monozygotic twins with inflammatory bowel disease. Each UMI, carrying a 6-nucleotide sample barcode, came from template switching. TCRdb reanalyzed the 5' RACE reads, giving one entry per CDR3 protein sequence and no DNA. The sample yields 400,000 or so distinct CDR3 sequences, of which the top ten take up 2% to 2.5%. Whole blood without T cell sorting served as the source of isolated total RNA. Study observations and caveats: Fewer shared clonotypes with others were found in IBD patients than in healthy twins, especially with disease activity.

This receptor was identified in a human donor with ulcerative colitis or Crohn's disease, or a healthy co-twin of an affected twin (not recorded which). Material for sequencing was blood.

The CDR3 reads CASSGALEALHF. The rearrangement uses TRBV12-3 or TRBV12-4 and TRBJ1-6; as DNA is missing, the TRBD1 call by TCRdb cannot be tested. The CDR3 consists of 12 residues.